A single sample gave rise to the 31 T cell receptor beta chains below, sequenced in a study of Ad26.COV2.S vaccination and SARS-CoV-2 variants. The method was immunoSEQ multiplex PCR; TCRdb's version includes in-frame clones alone and lacks a portion of them. The sample lists about 250,000 clones; approximately 90% were seen once. Treatment reported: 15 to 20 received Ad26.COV2.S at low or high dose, single or two shots; roughly 5 received placebo; per-sample allocation not given. After the first vaccine or placebo injection, samples were drawn on day 63. The material was peripheral blood, obtained in a trial of Ad26.COV2.S vaccine versus placebo. These receptors were taken from a person between 18 and 59 years old who received the Ad26.COV2.S COVID-19 vaccine or a placebo.

J is TRBJ1-1 and V is TRBV7-9, with D tentatively TRBD1 (5 bases). There are 14 residues in the CDR3. Germline values: CDR1 SEHNR, CDR2 FQNEAQ (reference sequence). With 6 bases removed from V and 0 bases from J, the gap between germline ends came to 11 bases. The chain's CDR3 is CASSPTAMNTEAFF. CDR3 nucleotides: TGTGCCAGCAGTCCGACAGCAATGAACACTGAAGCTTTCTTT.

CDR3 protein: CASSGVGGNQPQHF. The CDR3 DNA is TGTGCCAGTTCCGGGGTGGGAGGCAATCAGCCCCAGCATTTT. V and J are TRBV19 and TRBJ1-5; D remains ambiguous. Trimming stripped 8 bases from V and 2 bases from J, with 13 bases between. This CDR3 region has 14 residues. Germline CDR1 reads LNHDA; CDR2 reads SQIVND (reference sequence).

The CDR3 spells CASSKLLGYQPQHF. CDR3 nucleotides: TGTGCCAGCAGCAAACTATTAGGTTATCAGCCCCAGCATTTT. The J gene is TRBJ1-5, the V gene TRBV21-1. TRBV21-1 is assigned pseudogene status. The CDR3 covers 14 residues.

The V call is TRBV9, the J call TRBJ1-2, with D perhaps TRBD1 (5 bases). V was cut by 0 bases and J by 8 bases, with 14 bases left in between. CDR1 is SGDLS, CDR2 YYNGEE, per germline. CDR3 length equals 14 residues. This CDR3 is CASSVDSGGRGYTF. In DNA form, the CDR3 reads TGTGCCAGCAGCGTAGACTCCGGGGGAAGAGGCTACACCTTC.

The genes are TRBV6-5 and TRBJ2-1; 7 nucleotides agree with TRBD1. Germline CDR1 reads MNHEY; CDR2 reads SVGAGI. The CDR3 totals 14 residues. V was clipped by 9 bases and J by 5 bases; unmatched bases: 10. This CDR3 reads CASSGTVRDNEQFF. CDR3 DNA: TGTGCCAGTTCCGGGACAGTTAGGGACAATGAGCAGTTCTTC.

This clone showed up just once. The chain employs TRBV29-1 and TRBJ1-1; D gene ambiguous. The CDR3 runs to 13 residues. The V gene lost 6 bases and the J gene lost 7 bases, with 18 bases spanning the gap. Germline V gene sequence: CDR1 SQVTM, CDR2 ANQGSEA. The CDR3 reads CSVRDTVGDEAFF. Here the CDR3 DNA reads TGCAGCGTCCGGGATACGGTCGGGGATGAAGCTTTCTTT.

V gene TRBV18 combines with J gene TRBJ1-1; a possible D gene is TRBD1 (6 bases). V was trimmed by 3 bases and J by 8 bases, leaving 10 bases between them. Looked up from germline, CDR1 is KGHSH and CDR2 is LQKENI. The CDR3 extends over 12 amino acids. The CDR3 DNA reads as TGTGCCAGCTCACCTCTCGACAGGGAAGCTTTCTTT. Protein: CASSPLDREAFF.

The V gene is TRBV6-4, the J gene TRBJ2-2; D is unclear. The V end lost 3 bases, the J end lost 3 bases, and 8 bases lay between the germline ends. The CDR3 is 14 amino acids. From germline, CDR1 is MRHNA and CDR2 SNTAGT. In DNA, the CDR3 is TGTGCCAGCAGTGATGGGGAAGACACCGGGGAGCTGTTTTTT. Residues: CASSDGEDTGELFF.

This clone appeared a single time. In DNA form, the CDR3 reads TGTGCCAGCAGCCAAGAGAGCGGGGGGCCCTACGAGCAGTACTTC. This gives the protein CASSQESGGPYEQYF. This chain links TRBV14 with TRBJ2-7, with 9 bases lining up with TRBD2. CDR3 length: 15 residues. The V and J ends lost 0 bases and 2 bases, in that order; junction bases with no gene match: 2. The V gene's germline CDR1 is SGHDN and CDR2 FVKESK. The variable domain in full, completed from reference TRBV14 and TRBJ2-7, reads EAGVTQFPSHSVIEKGQTVTLRCDPISGHDNLYWYRRVMGKEIKFLLHFVKESKQDESGMPNNRFLAERTGGTYSTLKVQPAELEDSGVYFCASSQESGGPYEQYFGPGTRLTVT.

This chain links TRBV6-5 with TRBJ2-1; TRBD2 might be the D (5 bases). V dropped 4 bases and J dropped 7 bases, with 8 bases sitting between them. This CDR3 has 12 residues. Looked up from germline, CDR1 is MNHEY and CDR2 is SVGAGI. The chain's CDR3 is CASSLPGNEQFF. The CDR3 nucleotides are TGTGCCAGCAGTTTACCGGGGAATGAGCAGTTCTTC.

This chain uses TRBV4-2 with TRBJ2-3; TRBD2 aligns across 8 bases. Germline assignment: CDR1 LGHNA and CDR2 YNFKEQ. V was pared by 0 bases and J by 6 bases, with 8 bases of the junction left unmatched. This CDR3 contains 16 residues. The CDR3, as DNA: TGTGCCAGCAGCCAAGAGGGCGGGGGGTCCACGGATACGCAGTATTTT. Amino acids: CASSQEGGGSTDTQYF.

The chain recombines TRBV27 with TRBJ2-7; D may match TRBD1 or TRBD2 (5 bases each). Looked up from germline, CDR1 is MNHEY and CDR2 is SMNVEV (reference sequence). Trimming left V 3 bases short and J 3 bases short, with 12 bases between. The CDR3 spans 14 residues. The CDR3, as DNA: TGTGCCAGCAGTTTCACCGGGACCGACTACGAGCAGTACTTC. Translation: CASSFTGTDYEQYF.

There are a few counts of this clone. The rearrangement uses TRBV6-6 and TRBJ1-5; 8 nucleotides align to TRBD1. Unmatched junction bases numbered 2, after V lost 5 bases and J lost 2 bases. Per germline, CDR1 MNHNY and CDR2 SVGAGI (reference sequence). This CDR3 is built from 14 residues. CDR3 in amino acids: CASSKTGGNQPQHF. DNA of the CDR3: TGTGCCAGCAGTAAGACAGGGGGCAATCAGCCCCAGCATTTT.

A single count supports this clone. V and J are TRBV7-3 and TRBJ2-3; TRBD1 matches 8 bases. Trimming took 2 bases from V and 4 from J; bases not matched to a gene: 14. CDR1 and CDR2 from the germline V gene are SGHTA and FQGTGA. This CDR3 has 18 residues. The CDR3 DNA reads as TGTGCCAGCAGCTTAGGTGGTACCGACAGGGGAGTGGCAGATACGCAGTATTTT. Amino acids: CASSLGGTDRGVADTQYF.

The chain employs TRBV20-1 and TRBJ2-3, with D hard to call. Trimming pared 3 bases from V and 5 bases from J, leaving 6 bases between. The length of the CDR3 is 11 residues. Germline values: CDR1 DFQATT, CDR2 SNEGSKA (reference sequence). In nucleotides, the CDR3 is TGCAGTGCTAGGGTGATAGATACGCAGTATTTT. This translates into CSARVIDTQYF.

This rearrangement joins TRBV25-1 to TRBJ2-5; 7 bases line up with TRBD2. The CDR3 covers 17 residues. The V and J ends lost 2 bases and 2 bases, in that order; junction bases with no gene match: 11. Germline lookup yields CDR1 MGHDK and CDR2 SYGVNS. The CDR3, as DNA: TGTGCCAGCAGTGAAAAACGACTAGCAGGTTCACAAGAGACCCAGTACTTC. It is translated as CASSEKRLAGSQETQYF.

The chain links TRBV24-1 to TRBJ2-3; 8 nucleotides match TRBD2. The germline CDR1 and CDR2 sequences are KGHDR and SFDVKD. The CDR3 extends over 15 amino acids. The junction had 9 bases not matched to a gene; V was cut back by 9 bases and J by 2 bases. The CDR3 is CATEVGAGATDTQYF. The CDR3 bases are TGTGCCACCGAAGTGGGAGCGGGAGCCACAGATACGCAGTATTTT.

The V gene is TRBV3-1 (or the pseudogene TRBV3-2), the J gene TRBJ1-1, with D tentatively TRBD1 (5 bases). The germline CDR1 and CDR2 sequences are LGHDT and YNNKEL (reference sequence). Trimming removed 3 bases from V and 1 base from J, with 24 bases in between. This CDR3 region has 19 residues. CDR3 sequence reads: CASSQRRGILTRPNTEAFF. Here the CDR3 DNA reads TGTGCCAGCAGCCAGCGGAGGGGAATCCTAACGAGGCCGAACACTGAAGCTTTCTTT.

This clone was detected only once. The V call is TRBV6-5, the J call TRBJ2-1, with D maybe TRBD2 (6 bases). CDR3 length: 13 residues. Germline values: CDR1 MNHEY, CDR2 SVGAGI. Trimming shortened V by 9 bases and J by 15 bases, and 24 bases separated the two germline ends. The CDR3 sequence: CASYQGLVSVAFF. In DNA form, the CDR3 reads TGTGCCAGTTACCAGGGACTGGTCAGCGTCGCGTTCTTC.

For this clone: The junction and the germline gene differ at one end; a read error may be behind it. V usage is TRBV5-4 and J usage is TRBJ2-5, with 7 bases matching TRBD1. The CDR3 totals 13 residues. Germline V CDR1 and CDR2: SGHNT, YYREEE (reference sequence). The CDR3 protein is CASSTLTTGAGDF. The CDR3, as DNA: TGTGCCAGCAGCACCCTTACTACAGGGGCGGGTGACTTC. Complete variable domain (other parts from reference TRBV5-4 and TRBJ2-5): ETGVTQSPTHLIKTRGQQVTLRCSSQSGHNTVSWYQQALGQGPQFIFQYYREEENGRGNFPPRFSGLQFPNYSSELNVNALELDDSALYLCASSTLTTGAGDFGPGTRLLVL.

The chain is built from TRBV30 and TRBJ1-6; D possibly corresponds to TRBD1 (6 bases). The V gene lost 3 bases and the J gene lost 7 bases, with 19 bases spanning the gap. The CDR3 extends over 16 amino acids. Looked up from germline, CDR1 is GTSNPN and CDR2 is SVGIG (reference sequence). CDR3 protein: CAWSASWGRGNSPLHF. In DNA form, the CDR3 reads TGTGCCTGGAGCGCCAGTTGGGGCAGGGGAAATTCACCCCTCCACTTT.

The chain combines TRBV30 with TRBJ2-2, with 10 bases lining up with TRBD2. The V gene end was trimmed by 1 base and the J gene end by 8 bases; junction bases not matched to a gene: 7. Looked up from germline, CDR1 is GTSNPN and CDR2 is SVGIG (reference sequence). The CDR3 extends over 15 amino acids. CDR3 amino acids: CAWSGLAGATGELFF. CDR3 nucleotides: TGTGCCTGGAGTGGCCTAGCGGGGGCCACGGGGGAGCTGTTTTTT.

The V and J genes are TRBV5-4 and TRBJ1-1, with 11 positions matching TRBD1. V was clipped by 2 bases and J by 11 bases; unmatched bases: 2. The CDR3 has 12 residues. Germline loops: CDR1 SGHNT, CDR2 YYREEE (reference sequence). DNA of the CDR3: TGTGCCAGCAGCTTCCGGGACAGGGGGGCTTTCTTT. Encoded protein: CASSFRDRGAFF.

The J gene is TRBJ2-7, the V gene TRBV6-5, with a possible D match to TRBD2 (6 bases). CDR1 is MNHEY, CDR2 SVGAGI, per germline. This CDR3 has 15 residues. The V end was cut by 4 bases, the J end by 5 bases, with 18 bases between. The DNA of the CDR3 is TGTGCCAGCAGTTGGCAGGGCCCTGCGGGGAACGAGCAGTACTTC. Translation gives CASSWQGPAGNEQYF.

V is TRBV5-5 and J is TRBJ2-4; a weak D match, TRBD1 (6 bases). Germline V gene data show CDR1 as SGHKS and CDR2 as YYEKEE (reference sequence). CDR3 length: 13 amino acids. Trimming cost V 1 base and J 9 bases, with 11 bases left between them. The CDR3 sequence is CASSLFRGGIQYF. The DNA of the CDR3 is TGTGCCAGCAGCTTGTTTCGAGGGGGCATTCAGTACTTC.

The rearrangement links TRBV11-3 to TRBJ2-1; 12 bases are a match to TRBD2. The trim removed 0 bases at V and 8 bases at J, leaving 5 bases unmatched. The CDR3 is 16 amino acids. Germline values: CDR1 SGHNT, CDR2 YENEEA. CDR3 DNA sequence: TGTGCCAGCAGCTTAGATGCTAGCGGGAGGGGCGATGAGCAGTTCTTC. It codes for CASSLDASGRGDEQFF.

The rearrangement links TRBV6-5 to TRBJ2-7, with D uncertain. Trimming stripped 7 bases from V and 9 bases from J, with 16 bases between. CDR1 and CDR2 (germline): MNHEY, SVGAGI. This CDR3 has 12 amino acids. For the CDR3, the DNA is TGTGCCAGCACCTCGGGCTCCACCCGGCAGTACTTC. It specifies CASTSGSTRQYF.

This chain links TRBV9 with TRBJ1-3; D is unclear. V was cut by 1 base and J by 0 bases, with 8 bases left in between. Per the germline V gene, CDR1 is SGDLS and CDR2 is YYNGEE. The length of the CDR3 is 15 residues. CDR3 amino acids: CASSVWDNSGNTIYF. CDR3 bases: TGTGCCAGCAGCGTATGGGATAACTCTGGAAACACCATATATTTT.

The chain uses TRBV3-1 (or the pseudogene TRBV3-2) and TRBJ2-3; 7 nucleotides align to TRBD1. CDR3 length: 15 amino acids. Trimming removed 2 bases from V and 2 bases from J; junction bases left unmatched: 4. Per the germline V gene, CDR1 is LGHDT and CDR2 is YNNKEL (reference sequence). CDR3 sequence reads: CASSQQGQPTDTQYF. As DNA, the CDR3 is TGTGCCAGCAGCCAACAGGGACAGCCCACAGATACGCAGTATTTT.

The chain has TRBV30 and TRBJ1-2, with 8 nucleotides matching TRBD1. The CDR3 consists of 12 residues. V shed 3 bases and J 8 bases; nucleotides not matched to a gene: 5. CDR1 is GTSNPN and CDR2 is SVGIG in the germline V gene (reference sequence). CDR3 loop: CAWRDRARGYTF. For the CDR3, the DNA is TGTGCCTGGAGGGACAGGGCACGCGGCTACACCTTC.

Comment on this clone: At one end, the junction sequence differs from germline, possibly due to a read error. The V gene is TRBV3-1 (or the pseudogene TRBV3-2), the J gene TRBJ1-1, with no clear D. The CDR3 has 11 amino acids. Germline CDR1 reads LGHDT; CDR2 reads YNNKEL (reference sequence). CDR3 region: CASSQGQVETF. The CDR3 DNA sequence: TGTGCCAGCAGCCAAGGACAAGTTGAGACCTTT.